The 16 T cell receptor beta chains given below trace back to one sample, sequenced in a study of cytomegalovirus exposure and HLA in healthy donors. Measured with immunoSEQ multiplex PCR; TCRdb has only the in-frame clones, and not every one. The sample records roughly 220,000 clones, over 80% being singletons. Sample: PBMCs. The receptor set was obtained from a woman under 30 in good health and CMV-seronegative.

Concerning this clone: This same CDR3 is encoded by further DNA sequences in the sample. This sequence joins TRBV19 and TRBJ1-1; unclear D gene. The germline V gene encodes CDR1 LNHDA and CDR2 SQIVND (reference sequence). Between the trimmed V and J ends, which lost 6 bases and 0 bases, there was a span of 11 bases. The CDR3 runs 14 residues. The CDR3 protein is CASRDRAMNTEAFF. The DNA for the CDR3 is TGTGCCAGTAGGGATAGAGCGATGAACACTGAAGCTTTCTTT.

The CDR3 DNA reads as TGTGCCATCAGTGAGTTGTACACCTTCTACGAGCAGTACTTC. Translation: CAISELYTFYEQYF. The V gene is TRBV10-3, the J gene TRBJ2-7; D gene uncertain. Deletions cut 1 base from V and 3 bases from J, with 10 bases between. The CDR3 extends over 14 amino acids. Germline loops: CDR1 ENHRY, CDR2 SYGVKD.

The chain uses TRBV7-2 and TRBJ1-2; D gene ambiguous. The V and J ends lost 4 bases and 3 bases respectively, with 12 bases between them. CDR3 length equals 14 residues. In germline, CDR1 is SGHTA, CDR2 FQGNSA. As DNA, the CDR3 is TGTGCCAGCAGCTCGGTAGTTCGTTACTATGGCTACACCTTC. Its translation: CASSSVVRYYGYTF. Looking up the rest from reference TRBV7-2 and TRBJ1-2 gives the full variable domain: GAGVSQSPSNKVTEKGKDVELRCDPISGHTALYWYRQSLGQGLEFLIYFQGNSAPDKSGLPSDRFSAERTGGSVSTLTIQRTQQEDSAVYLCASSSVVRYYGYTFGSGTRLTVV.

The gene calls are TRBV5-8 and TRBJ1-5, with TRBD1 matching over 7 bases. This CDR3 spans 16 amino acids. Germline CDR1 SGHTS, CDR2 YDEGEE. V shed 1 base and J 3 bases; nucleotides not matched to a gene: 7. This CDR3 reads CASSLFVGQPNQPQHF. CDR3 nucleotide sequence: TGTGCCAGCAGCTTGTTTGTGGGACAGCCCAATCAGCCCCAGCATTTT. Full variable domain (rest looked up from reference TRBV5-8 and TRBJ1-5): EAGVTQSPTHLIKTRGQQATLRCSPISGHTSVYWYQQALGLGLQFLLWYDEGEERNRGNFPPRFSGRQFPNYSSELNVNALELEDSALYLCASSLFVGQPNQPQHFGDGTRLSIL.

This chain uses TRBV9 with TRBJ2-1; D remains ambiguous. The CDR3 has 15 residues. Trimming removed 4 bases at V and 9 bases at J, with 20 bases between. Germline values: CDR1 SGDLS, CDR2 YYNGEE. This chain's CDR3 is CASSLPSRVFGEQFF. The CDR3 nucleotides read TGTGCCAGCAGCCTTCCCTCCCGGGTATTCGGTGAGCAGTTCTTC.

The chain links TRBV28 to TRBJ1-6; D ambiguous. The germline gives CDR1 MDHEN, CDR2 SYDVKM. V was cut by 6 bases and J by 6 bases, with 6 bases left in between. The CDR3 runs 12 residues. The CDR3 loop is CASSRINSPLHF. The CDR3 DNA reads TGTGCCAGCAGCCGTATTAATTCACCCCTCCACTTT. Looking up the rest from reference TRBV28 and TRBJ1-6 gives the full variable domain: DVKVTQSSRYLVKRTGEKVFLECVQDMDHENMFWYRQDPGLGLRLIYFSYDVKMKEKGDIPEGYSVSREKKERFSLILESASTNQTSMYLCASSRINSPLHFGNGTRLTVT.

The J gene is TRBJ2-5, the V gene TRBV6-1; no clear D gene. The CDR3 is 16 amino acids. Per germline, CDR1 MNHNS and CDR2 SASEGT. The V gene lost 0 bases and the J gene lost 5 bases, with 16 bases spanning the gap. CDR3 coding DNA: TGTGCCAGCAGTGAAGCGGCGCGAGGCGCGTGGGAGACCCAGTACTTC. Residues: CASSEAARGAWETQYF.

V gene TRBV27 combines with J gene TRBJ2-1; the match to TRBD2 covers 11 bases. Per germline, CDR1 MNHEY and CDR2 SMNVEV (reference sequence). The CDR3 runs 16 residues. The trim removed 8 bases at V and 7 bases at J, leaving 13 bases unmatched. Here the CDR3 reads CASSFLASGRWNEQFF. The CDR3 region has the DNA TGTGCCAGCTCCTTTTTGGCTAGCGGGAGGTGGAATGAGCAGTTCTTC.

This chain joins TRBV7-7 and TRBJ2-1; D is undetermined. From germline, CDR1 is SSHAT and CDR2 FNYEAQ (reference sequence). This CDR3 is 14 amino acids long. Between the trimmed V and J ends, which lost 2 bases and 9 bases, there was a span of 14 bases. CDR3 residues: CASSLSENTGEQFF. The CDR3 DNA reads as TGTGCCAGCAGCTTAAGCGAAAACACGGGTGAGCAGTTCTTC.

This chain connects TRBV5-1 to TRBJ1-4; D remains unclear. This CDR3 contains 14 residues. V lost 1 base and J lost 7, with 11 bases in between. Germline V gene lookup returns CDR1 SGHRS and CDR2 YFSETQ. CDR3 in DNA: TGCGCCAGCAGCTTGCGGCCAGGAGGTGAAAAACTGTTTTTT. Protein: CASSLRPGGEKLFF.

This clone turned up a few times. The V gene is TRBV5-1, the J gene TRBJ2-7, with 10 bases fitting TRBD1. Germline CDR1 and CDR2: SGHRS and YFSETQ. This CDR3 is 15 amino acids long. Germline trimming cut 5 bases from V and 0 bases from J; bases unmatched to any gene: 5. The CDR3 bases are TGCGCCAGCAGTTGGAGGACAGGGGGCTCCTACGAGCAGTACTTC. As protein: CASSWRTGGSYEQYF.

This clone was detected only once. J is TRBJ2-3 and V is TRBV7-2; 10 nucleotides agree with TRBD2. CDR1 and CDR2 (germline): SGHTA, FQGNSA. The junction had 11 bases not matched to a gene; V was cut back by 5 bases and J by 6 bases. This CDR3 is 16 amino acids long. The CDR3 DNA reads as TGTGCCAGCAGCCTGCAACCTAGCGGGAGTTTTGATACGCAGTATTTT. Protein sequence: CASSLQPSGSFDTQYF.

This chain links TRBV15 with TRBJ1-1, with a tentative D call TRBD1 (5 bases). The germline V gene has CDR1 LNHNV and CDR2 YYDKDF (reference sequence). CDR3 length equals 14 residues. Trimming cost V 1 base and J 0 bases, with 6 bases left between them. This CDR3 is CATSRVGVNTEAFF. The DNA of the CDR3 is TGTGCCACCAGCAGAGTAGGGGTGAACACTGAAGCTTTCTTT.

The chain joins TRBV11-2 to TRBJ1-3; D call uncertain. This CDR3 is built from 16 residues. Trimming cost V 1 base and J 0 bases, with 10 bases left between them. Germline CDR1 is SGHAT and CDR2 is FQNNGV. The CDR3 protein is CASSLVGRGSGNTIYF. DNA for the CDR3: TGTGCCAGCAGCTTAGTCGGACGGGGCTCTGGAAACACCATATATTTT.

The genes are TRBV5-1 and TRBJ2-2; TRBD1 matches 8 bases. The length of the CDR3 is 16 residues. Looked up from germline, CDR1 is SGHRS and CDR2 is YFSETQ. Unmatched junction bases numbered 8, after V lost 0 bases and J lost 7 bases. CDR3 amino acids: CASSLVRTGMGGELFF. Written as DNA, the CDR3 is TGCGCCAGCAGCTTGGTCCGGACAGGGATGGGCGGGGAGCTGTTTTTT.

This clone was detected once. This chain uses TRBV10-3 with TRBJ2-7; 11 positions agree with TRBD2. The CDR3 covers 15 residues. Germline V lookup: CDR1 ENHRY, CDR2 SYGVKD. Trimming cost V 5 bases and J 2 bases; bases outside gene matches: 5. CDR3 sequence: CAISLGTSGTYEQYF. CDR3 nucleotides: TGTGCCATCAGTCTGGGGACTAGCGGCACCTACGAGCAGTACTTC.